The rows below give T cell receptor beta chains drawn from one sample of a study of OX40 agonist ivuxolimab in advanced cancers. Clones were read by immunoSEQ multiplex PCR, and TCRdb kept only the in-frame ones, dropping some. The sample holds 100,000 or so clones, approximately 95% seen once. The sequencing used CD4+ or CD8+ T cells sorted from blood, collected in a trial of the OX40 agonist ivuxolimab. These receptors all come from an adult with an advanced solid tumor such as melanoma, head and neck, liver or kidney cancer. CDR3s include the opening cysteine and the closing phenylalanine or tryptophan. A D gene is named only where the DNA matches it firmly. Only some rows state a clone size, as once, few, many or a class for expanded clones.

clone size	V gene	J gene	CDR3 length	D gene	CDR3 protein	CDR3 DNA
NA	TRBV4-1	TRBJ2-7	13	NA	CASSQGLSYEQYF	TGCGCCAGCAGCCAAGGCCTATCCTACGAGCAGTACTTC
NA	TRBV18	TRBJ2-7	15	NA	CASSPPISSQYEQYF	TGTGCCAGCTCACCACCGATTAGCTCCCAGTACGAGCAGTACTTC
NA	TRBV28	TRBJ1-1	11	NA	CASSPRTEAFF	TGTGCCAGCAGCCCCCGTACTGAAGCTTTCTTT
NA	TRBV6-1	TRBJ1-4	16	TRBD1	CASSGHMTGLNEKLFF	TGTGCCAGCAGTGGGCACATGACAGGGCTTAATGAAAAACTGTTTTTT
NA	TRBV5-5	TRBJ2-7	13	NA	CASSLLQRSEQYF	TGTGCCAGCAGCTTGCTCCAGCGTTCGGAGCAGTACTTC
NA	TRBV27	TRBJ2-7	11	NA	CASRAMNEQYF	TGTGCCAGCAGAGCCATGAACGAGCAGTACTTC
NA	TRBV7-9	TRBJ2-3	18	TRBD2	CASSNAPGLAGTTDTQYF	TGTGCCAGCAGCAATGCGCCGGGACTAGCGGGAACCACAGATACGCAGTATTTT
NA	TRBV27	TRBJ1-1	16	NA	CASSSLDTPGGTEAFF	TGTGCCAGCAGTTCCCTCGACACGCCGGGAGGGACTGAAGCTTTCTTT
NA	TRBV4-1	TRBJ1-6	16	NA	CASSQEIRDYNSPLHF	TGCGCCAGCAGCCAAGAAATCAGGGACTATAATTCACCCCTCCACTTT
NA	TRBV7-2	TRBJ2-5	14	NA	CASSLRPTQETQYF	TGTGCCAGCAGCTTACGCCCCACCCAAGAGACCCAGTACTTC
NA	TRBV30	TRBJ2-7	12	NA	CAWSKGEYEQYF	TGTGCCTGGAGTAAAGGGGAGTACGAGCAGTACTTC
NA	TRBV6-6	TRBJ2-3	15	NA	CASSYGGVGTDTQYF	TGTGCCAGCAGTTACGGGGGAGTGGGCACAGATACGCAGTATTTT
NA	TRBV4-2	TRBJ1-4	15	NA	CASSQAQGTNEKLFF	TGTGCCAGCAGCCAAGCACAGGGAACTAATGAAAAACTGTTTTTT
NA	TRBV5-4	TRBJ2-7	13	NA	CASSLGPGYEQYF	TGTGCCAGCAGCTTGGGTCCTGGTTACGAGCAGTACTTC
NA	TRBV9	TRBJ1-2	15	TRBD1	CASSVGDRPNYGYTF	TGTGCCAGCAGCGTAGGGGACAGACCTAACTATGGCTACACCTTC
once	TRBV5-4	TRBJ2-1	15	TRBD2	CASSQTSGWDNEQFF	TGTGCCAGCAGCCAGACTAGCGGGTGGGACAATGAGCAGTTCTTC
NA	TRBV28	TRBJ2-1	16	TRBD2	CASSLELAEGFSEQFF	TGTGCCAGCAGTTTAGAGCTAGCGGAGGGGTTTAGTGAGCAGTTCTTC
NA	TRBV28	TRBJ2-2	14	TRBD1	CASSLRGGERELFF	TGTGCCAGCAGTTTACGAGGGGGCGAGAGGGAGCTGTTTTTT
NA	TRBV27	TRBJ1-2	12	NA	CASRRSDTGYTF	TGTGCCAGCAGAAGAAGTGACACTGGCTACACCTTC
NA	TRBV4-2	TRBJ1-5	15	NA	CASSQSHDSNQPQHF	TGTGCCAGCAGCCAATCACATGATAGCAATCAGCCCCAGCATTTT
NA	TRBV13	TRBJ2-7	11	NA	CASSFSYEQYF	TGTGCCAGCAGCTTCTCCTACGAGCAGTACTTC
NA	TRBV29-1	TRBJ1-1	14	TRBD1	CSVEEGTGRTEAFF	TGCAGCGTTGAAGAAGGGACAGGGAGGACTGAAGCTTTCTTT
once	TRBV29-1	TRBJ2-3	12	NA	CSVDLEIDTQYF	TGCAGCGTTGACCTGGAGATAGATACGCAGTATTTT
NA	TRBV19	TRBJ2-7	13	TRBD1	CASSPGQNYEQYF	TGTGCCTCAAGTCCGGGACAGAACTACGAGCAGTACTTC
NA	TRBV11-2	TRBJ2-7	14	NA	CASSRDWESYEQYF	TGTGCCAGCAGCAGGGACTGGGAGAGCTACGAGCAGTACTTC
once	TRBV27	TRBJ2-6	16	TRBD1	CASSPGDRGRTNVLTF	TGTGCCAGCAGCCCCGGTGACAGGGGGCGGACCAACGTCCTGACTTTC
NA	TRBV5-6	TRBJ1-5	13	NA	CASSGAGSQPQHF	TGTGCCAGCAGTGGGGCAGGGAGTCAGCCCCAGCATTTT
NA	TRBV5-4	TRBJ2-7	14	TRBD1	CASSLAGTAYEQYF	TGTGCCAGCAGCTTGGCCGGGACAGCGTACGAGCAGTACTTC
NA	TRBV2	TRBJ2-3	14	NA	CASSKGREVDTQYF	TGTGCCAGCAGTAAGGGGAGAGAGGTAGATACGCAGTATTTT
NA	TRBV29-1	TRBJ2-5	14	TRBD2	CSAFGTSEEETQYF	TGCAGCGCCTTTGGGACTAGCGAGGAAGAGACCCAGTACTTC
NA	TRBV4-1	TRBJ2-3	14	TRBD1	CASSETGLTYTQYF	TGCGCCAGCAGCGAGACAGGGTTAACATATACGCAGTATTTT
NA	TRBV14	TRBJ2-6	18	TRBD1	CASSQGVTGSPGANVLTF	TGTGCCAGCAGCCAAGGGGTGACAGGGAGCCCTGGGGCCAACGTCCTGACTTTC
NA	TRBV7-9	TRBJ2-1	18	NA	CASSFPGGMGLDYNEQFF	TGTGCCAGCAGCTTTCCTGGGGGTATGGGACTGGACTACAATGAGCAGTTCTTC
NA	TRBV27	TRBJ1-5	14	NA	CASSLTGFNQPQHF	TGTGCCAGCAGTTTAACAGGGTTCAATCAGCCCCAGCATTTT
NA	TRBV5-6	TRBJ2-7	14	TRBD1	CASSRDRAGYEQYF	TGTGCCAGCAGCCGCGACAGGGCAGGCTACGAGCAGTACTTC
NA	TRBV4-1	TRBJ1-6	13	NA	CASSQVFQSPLHF	TGCGCCAGCAGCCAAGTTTTTCAATCACCCCTCCACTTT
NA	TRBV7-9	TRBJ2-3	15	NA	CASSGAPGPTDTQYF	TGTGCCAGCAGCGGAGCTCCGGGCCCCACAGATACGCAGTATTTT